The 32 T cell receptor beta chains below come from one sample, sequenced in a study of STAT5B mutations in CD4+ large granular lymphocyte leukemia. Generated by immunoSEQ multiplex PCR, the TCRdb table keeps only in-frame clones and is missing some. Of some 40,000 clones in the sample, 80% to 90% were seen once. The sample comprised CD4+ T cells from blood buffy coats. These receptors were obtained from a human donor in good health.

The chain carries TRBV19 and TRBJ1-2, with 10 nucleotides matching TRBD1. Looked up from germline, CDR1 is LNHDA and CDR2 is SQIVND (reference sequence). The length of the CDR3 is 14 residues. Losses at the gene ends were 7 bases for V and 1 base for J; bases not matched to a gene: 3. The CDR3 nucleotides are TGTGCCAGTAAGAGGGACAGGGGTAACTATGGCTACACCTTC. Translation: CASKRDRGNYGYTF.

This chain uses TRBV2 with TRBJ2-1; D perhaps matches TRBD2 (6 bases). Looked up from germline, CDR1 is SNHLY and CDR2 is FYNNEI. The CDR3 has 14 residues. V dropped 8 bases and J dropped 1 base, with 12 bases sitting between them. The CDR3 nucleotides read TGTGCCAGCCTATTGCGGGAATCCTACAATGAGCAGTTCTTC. Protein product: CASLLRESYNEQFF. The full variable domain, completed using reference TRBV2 and TRBJ2-1, is EPEVTQTPSHQVTQMGQEVILRCVPISNHLYFYWYRQILGQKVEFLVSFYNNEISEKSEIFDDQFSVERPDGSNFTLKIRSTKLEDSAMYFCASLLRESYNEQFFGPGTRLTVL.

The V gene is TRBV27, the J gene TRBJ2-7, with D possibly being TRBD1 (7 bases). V shed 7 bases and J shed 7 bases, with 17 bases lying between them. The CDR3 has 13 residues. Per germline, CDR1 MNHEY and CDR2 SMNVEV (reference sequence). The CDR3 DNA is TGTGCCAGCAAAACAGGGGTCGCGGGGGAGCAGTACTTC. Amino acids: CASKTGVAGEQYF.

The V call is TRBV7-9, the J call TRBJ2-1, with 10 positions matching TRBD2. Germline-derived CDR1 and CDR2 are SEHNR and FQNEAQ (reference sequence). Trimming took 2 bases from V and 5 from J; bases not matched to a gene: 3. The CDR3 totals 15 residues. Written as DNA, the CDR3 is TGTGCCAGCAGCTTACTAGCGGGAGTTGACAATGAGCAGTTCTTC. Its translation: CASSLLAGVDNEQFF.

This clone was recorded only once. V is TRBV9 and J is TRBJ1-4; the D gene is possibly TRBD1 (6 bases). Germline CDR1 SGDLS, CDR2 YYNGEE. V was shortened by 0 bases and J by 0 bases, with 12 bases between the two germline ends. The CDR3 has 17 residues. CDR3 region: CASSVDGTPATNEKLFF. CDR3 DNA sequence: TGTGCCAGCAGCGTAGACGGGACACCAGCAACTAATGAAAAACTGTTTTTT. Drawing the rest from reference TRBV9 and TRBJ1-4, the complete variable domain is DSGVTQTPKHLITATGQRVTLRCSPRSGDLSVYWYQQSLDQGLQFLIQYYNGEERAKGNILERFSAQQFPDLHSELNLSSLELGDSALYFCASSVDGTPATNEKLFFGSGTQLSVL.

V is TRBV2 and J is TRBJ2-3; 10 positions match TRBD2. Trimming at V came to 7 bases and at J to 8 bases, leaving 12 bases not matched to a gene. The germline V gene encodes CDR1 SNHLY and CDR2 FYNNEI. The CDR3 is made up of 15 amino acids. The CDR3 bases are TGTGCCAGCATGTGGACTAGCGGAGTTGTTAGTACGCAGTATTTT. Its protein product is CASMWTSGVVSTQYF.

The chain couples TRBV29-1 to TRBJ1-3; D uncertain. The CDR3 sequence is 13 residues long. Per the germline V gene, CDR1 is SQVTM and CDR2 is ANQGSEA. V dropped 7 bases and J dropped 0 bases, with 10 bases sitting between them. Written as DNA, the CDR3 is TGCAGCGCCGTGGCTTACTCTGGAAACACCATATATTTT. Translation: CSAVAYSGNTIYF.

For the CDR3, the DNA is TGTGCGTCAGGCGGAGGCAATCAGCCCCAGCATTTT. This gives the protein CASGGGNQPQHF. This chain joins TRBV7-9 and TRBJ1-5; D is unclear. CDR3 length equals 12 residues. Germline V gives CDR1 SEHNR, CDR2 FQNEAQ (reference sequence).

V and J are TRBV11-2 and TRBJ2-5; no reliable D call. Trimming took 2 bases from V and 4 from J, leaving 11 bases between them. In germline, CDR1 is SGHAT, CDR2 FQNNGV. The CDR3 is 14 residues long. The CDR3 region has the DNA TGTGCCAGCAGCTTAAGGGTTCTCGGAGAGACCCAGTACTTC. Residues: CASSLRVLGETQYF. The complete variable domain, with remaining parts taken from reference TRBV11-2 and TRBJ2-5, reads EAGVAQSPRYKIIEKRQSVAFWCNPISGHATLYWYQQILGQGPKLLIQFQNNGVVDDSQLPKDRFSAERLKGVDSTLKIQPAKLEDSAVYLCASSLRVLGETQYFGPGTRLLVL.

The rearrangement links TRBV7-9 to TRBJ1-5; 7 bases map to TRBD1. This CDR3 is 15 amino acids long. The trim removed 5 bases at V and 5 bases at J, leaving 9 bases unmatched. Germline assignment: CDR1 SEHNR and CDR2 FQNEAQ (reference sequence). DNA of the CDR3: TGTGCCAGCAGCCCGGGGACAGCGAGTGATCAGCCCCAGCATTTT. It is translated as CASSPGTASDQPQHF. Supplemented by reference TRBV7-9 and TRBJ1-5, the full variable domain reads DTGVSQNPRHKITKRGQNVTFRCDPISEHNRLYWYRQTLGQGPEFLTYFQNEAQLEKSRLLSDRFSAERPKGSFSTLEIQRTEQGDSAMYLCASSPGTASDQPQHFGDGTRLSIL.

This sequence joins TRBV18 and TRBJ1-1, with a weak D call TRBD1 (5 bases). CDR3 length: 14 residues. V dropped 3 bases and J dropped 3 bases, with 11 bases sitting between them. Germline loops: CDR1 KGHSH, CDR2 LQKENI. The CDR3 spells CASSPQGGDTEAFF. The CDR3 coding sequence is TGTGCCAGCTCACCGCAGGGAGGAGACACTGAAGCTTTCTTT. The variable domain in full, completed from reference TRBV18 and TRBJ1-1, reads NAGVMQNPRHLVRRRGQEARLRCSPMKGHSHVYWYRQLPEEGLKFMVYLQKENIIDESGMPKERFSAEFPKEGPSILRIQQVVRGDSAAYFCASSPQGGDTEAFFGQGTRLTVV.

V usage is TRBV2 and J usage is TRBJ2-2; D uncertain. Trimming took off 3 bases at V and 3 bases at J, with 2 bases between the two ends. In germline, CDR1 is SNHLY, CDR2 FYNNEI. The length of the CDR3 is 12 residues. The CDR3 nucleotides are TGTGCCAGCAGTGAGTACACCGGGGAGCTGTTTTTT. As protein: CASSEYTGELFF. The full variable domain, in which reference TRBV2 and TRBJ2-2 provide the parts outside the CDR3, is EPEVTQTPSHQVTQMGQEVILRCVPISNHLYFYWYRQILGQKVEFLVSFYNNEISEKSEIFDDQFSVERPDGSNFTLKIRSTKLEDSAMYFCASSEYTGELFFGEGSRLTVL.

The sample holds one count of this clone. This chain links TRBV29-1 with TRBJ2-5; 8 positions match TRBD1. Gene TRBJ2-7 matches the end of the DNA better, so the J call may be wrong. The germline V gene has CDR1 SQVTM and CDR2 ANQGSEA. The CDR3 sequence is 11 residues long. The CDR3, as DNA: TGCAGCGTCGCCAGGGGGCGCGAGCAGTACTTC. Translated, it gives CSVARGREQYF.

The rearrangement joins TRBV4-1 to TRBJ2-1; a weak D match, TRBD2 (7 bases). CDR1 is MGHRA, CDR2 YSYEKL, per germline. V dropped 8 bases and J dropped 4 bases, with 15 bases sitting between them. This CDR3 contains 14 residues. CDR3 residues: CASRGGGLYNEQFF. The CDR3 nucleotides read TGCGCCAGCCGCGGGGGCGGGTTGTACAATGAGCAGTTCTTC.

This clone was observed a few times. V is TRBV21-1 and J is TRBJ1-1. TRBV21-1 is marked as a pseudogene. The CDR3 is 20 residues long. The CDR3: CASSKGSRGRESSGDTEAFF. The CDR3 nucleotides are TGTGCCAGCAGCAAAGGATCCCGGGGGCGCGAGTCATCGGGGGACACTGAAGCTTTCTTT.

The chain joins TRBV2 to TRBJ2-3; 9 bases map to TRBD2. The length of the CDR3 is 15 residues. CDR1 SNHLY and CDR2 FYNNEI come from the germline V gene. V trimming: 7 bases; J trimming: 0 bases; junction bases outside the gene matches: 5. The CDR3 coding sequence is TGTGCCAGCAAGTTACTAGCGGGCAGCACAGATACGCAGTATTTT. Its protein is CASKLLAGSTDTQYF.

The J gene is TRBJ1-6, the V gene TRBV2; D remains ambiguous. Trimming cost V 8 bases and J 4 bases, with 18 bases left between them. The CDR3 is 16 residues long. CDR1 and CDR2 from the germline V gene are SNHLY and FYNNEI. This chain's CDR3 is CASSEGRRAYNSPLHF. In DNA, the CDR3 is TGTGCCAGCTCCGAAGGCCGGAGGGCTTATAATTCACCCCTCCACTTT.

The J gene is TRBJ2-3, the V gene TRBV29-1, with 8 positions matching TRBD2. The J segment lost 3 bases and the V segment lost 3 bases, leaving 8 bases of the junction unmatched. Germline lookup yields CDR1 SQVTM and CDR2 ANQGSEA. CDR3 size: 15 residues. The CDR3 DNA sequence: TGCAGCGTTGAGGACGGGAGGGCCTCGACAGATACGCAGTATTTT. It codes for CSVEDGRASTDTQYF.

The chain combines TRBV11-3 with TRBJ1-1; 8 bases are a match to TRBD1. With V trimmed by 8 bases and J by 3 bases, 5 bases remained unmatched. The germline V gene has CDR1 SGHNT and CDR2 YENEEA. CDR3 length equals 13 residues. In DNA form, the CDR3 reads TGTGCCAGCGGATACAGGGGGGACACTGAAGCTTTCTTT. Amino acid sequence: CASGYRGDTEAFF.

The chain recombines TRBV7-3 with TRBJ1-2; 8 bases are a match to TRBD1. From germline, CDR1 is SGHTA and CDR2 FQGTGA. J lost 7 bases, V lost 0 bases, and 7 bases had no gene match. The CDR3 runs to 15 residues. The DNA for the CDR3 is TGTGCCAGCAGCTTAACCCCTGACAGGGGAGGTGGCTACACCTTC. Amino acids: CASSLTPDRGGGYTF.

The count of this clone is one. The V gene is TRBV9, the J gene TRBJ2-5; 9 nucleotides match TRBD2. Germline V CDR1 and CDR2: SGDLS, YYNGEE. The CDR3 sequence is 17 residues long. V trimming: 4 bases; J trimming: 5 bases; junction bases outside the gene matches: 15. The CDR3 loop is CASSPGGAAGGRETQYF. The CDR3, as DNA: TGTGCCAGCAGCCCTGGGGGCGCAGCGGGAGGTAGGGAGACCCAGTACTTC.

This clone was recorded a few times. J is TRBJ1-4 and V is TRBV4-1, with a weak D call TRBD1 (5 bases). V shed 1 base and J shed 17 bases, with 20 bases lying between them. CDR1 and CDR2 from the germline V gene are MGHRA and YSYEKL. The CDR3 length is 14 residues. CDR3 sequence (DNA): TGCGCCAGCAGCCAAGTGCGACAGTCAAATGACCTCTTTTTT. This gives the protein CASSQVRQSNDLFF.

The rearrangement uses TRBV29-1 and TRBJ2-5; perhaps TRBD2 as D (6 bases). The CDR3 spans 14 residues. The V gene's germline CDR1 is SQVTM and CDR2 ANQGSEA. Trimming stripped 5 bases from V and 1 base from J, with 14 bases between. The CDR3 loop is CSVFPRTTQETQYF. For the CDR3, the DNA is TGCAGCGTTTTTCCTCGGACTACCCAAGAGACCCAGTACTTC.

This chain joins TRBV27 and TRBJ2-1, with D hard to call. Germline CDR1 is MNHEY and CDR2 is SMNVEV (reference sequence). This CDR3 has 12 amino acids. The ends were cut back, 4 bases at V and 6 bases at J, with 7 bases in the middle. CDR3 bases: TGTGCCAGCAGTTATTTGGGCAATGAGCAGTTCTTC. Encoded protein: CASSYLGNEQFF.

This rearrangement joins TRBV7-2 to TRBJ1-2; D may be TRBD1 (6 bases). The V end lost 4 bases, the J end lost 5 bases, and 11 bases lay between the germline ends. The CDR3 is 13 residues long. Looked up from germline, CDR1 is SGHTA and CDR2 is FQGNSA. The DNA of the CDR3 is TGTGCCAGCAGCTCCCGACAGGCTTATGGCTACACCTTC. This sequence encodes CASSSRQAYGYTF. Looking up the rest from reference TRBV7-2 and TRBJ1-2 gives the full variable domain: GAGVSQSPSNKVTEKGKDVELRCDPISGHTALYWYRQSLGQGLEFLIYFQGNSAPDKSGLPSDRFSAERTGGSVSTLTIQRTQQEDSAVYLCASSSRQAYGYTFGSGTRLTVV.

This sequence joins TRBV5-1 and TRBJ2-2, with TRBD1 matching over 10 bases. V dropped 2 bases and J dropped 4; count of bases not matched to a gene: 5. This CDR3 spans 16 amino acids. CDR1 and CDR2 from the germline V gene are SGHRS and YFSETQ. The CDR3 DNA sequence: TGCGCCAGCAGCTTACGGGACAGGGGAGGCACCGGGGAGCTGTTTTTT. This gives the protein CASSLRDRGGTGELFF.

The chain is built from TRBV30 and TRBJ1-5; 9 bases align to TRBD1. Per the germline V gene, CDR1 is GTSNPN and CDR2 is SVGIG (reference sequence). V shed 3 bases and J 6 bases; nucleotides not matched to a gene: 9. This CDR3 spans 15 amino acids. CDR3 sequence: CAWSRPGTGFQPQHF. CDR3 DNA: TGTGCCTGGAGCCGACCAGGGACAGGGTTTCAGCCCCAGCATTTT.

This clone was detected a few times. This chain joins TRBV2 and TRBJ2-2; 7 nucleotides agree with TRBD2. The CDR3 totals 13 residues. J gave up 5 bases and V 9 bases, and 6 bases lay outside the gene matches. Germline V gene sequence: CDR1 SNHLY, CDR2 FYNNEI. Here the CDR3 reads CARGRRETGELFF. In DNA, the CDR3 is TGTGCCAGGGGGAGGCGGGAGACCGGGGAGCTGTTTTTT.

This chain links TRBV11-3 with TRBJ1-2; D possibly corresponds to TRBD1 (5 bases). Germline V gene data show CDR1 as SGHNT and CDR2 as YENEEA. Between the trimmed V and J ends, which lost 5 bases and 3 bases, there was a span of 16 bases. The CDR3 extends over 15 amino acids. The CDR3 DNA is TGTGCCAGCAGCGGCGGGGCCTATCCCCACTATGGCTACACCTTC. Translating gives CASSGGAYPHYGYTF.

This chain connects TRBV27 to TRBJ1-2; maybe TRBD1 (6 bases). Trimming took off 8 bases at V and 6 bases at J, with 19 bases between the two ends. There are 14 residues in the CDR3. CDR1 and CDR2 (germline): MNHEY, SMNVEV (reference sequence). CDR3 protein: CASGLWGRADGYTF. CDR3 in DNA: TGTGCCAGCGGCCTCTGGGGGCGCGCTGATGGCTACACCTTC.

The table lists this clone with a few counts. The V gene is TRBV19, the J gene TRBJ1-2; TRBD1 is a possible D gene (5 bases). This CDR3 has 12 residues. Per the germline V gene, CDR1 is LNHDA and CDR2 is SQIVND (reference sequence). The V and J ends lost 3 bases and 8 bases respectively, with 10 bases between them. The CDR3 DNA sequence: TGTGCCAGTAGTATTGACAGAAGAGGCTACACCTTC. Its protein is CASSIDRRGYTF.

The chain joins TRBV6-1 to TRBJ2-4; TRBD2 matches at 11 bases. After removal of 3 bases from V and 2 bases from J, the junction contained 12 bases not matched to a gene. The CDR3 contains 19 residues. CDR1 and CDR2 from the germline V gene are MNHNS and SASEGT. The DNA of the CDR3 is TGTGCCAGCAGTGAGTTTGGGACTAGCGGCGCAGGAACCAAAAACATTCAGTACTTC. Its protein product is CASSEFGTSGAGTKNIQYF.